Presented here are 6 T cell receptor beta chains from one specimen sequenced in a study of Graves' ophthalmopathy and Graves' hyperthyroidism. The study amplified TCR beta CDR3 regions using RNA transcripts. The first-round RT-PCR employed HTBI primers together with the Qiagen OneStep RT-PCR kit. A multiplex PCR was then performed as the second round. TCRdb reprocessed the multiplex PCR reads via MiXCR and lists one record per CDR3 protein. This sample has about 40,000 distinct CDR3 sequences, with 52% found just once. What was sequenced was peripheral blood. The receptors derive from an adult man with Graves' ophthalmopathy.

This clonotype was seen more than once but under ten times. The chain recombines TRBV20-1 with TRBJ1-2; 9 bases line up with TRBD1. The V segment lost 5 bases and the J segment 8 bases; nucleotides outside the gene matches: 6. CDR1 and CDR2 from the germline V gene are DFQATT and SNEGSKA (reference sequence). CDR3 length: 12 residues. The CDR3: CSASGTGRGYTF. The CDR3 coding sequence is TGCAGTGCTTCCGGGACAGGGAGGGGCTACACCTTC.

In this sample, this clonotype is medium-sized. The CDR3 DNA reads as TGCAGTGCTAGTCGATCCTGGGCTTATGGCTACACCTTC. Its protein product is CSASRSWAYGYTF. The chain couples TRBV20-1 to TRBJ1-2; D gene unclear. Germline CDR1 is DFQATT and CDR2 is SNEGSKA (reference sequence). This CDR3 has 13 residues. The ends were cut back, 3 bases at V and 5 bases at J, with 13 bases in the middle.

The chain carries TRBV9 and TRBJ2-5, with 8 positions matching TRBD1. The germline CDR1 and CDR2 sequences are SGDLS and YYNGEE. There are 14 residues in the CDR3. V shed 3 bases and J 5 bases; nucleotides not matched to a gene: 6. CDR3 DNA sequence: TGTGCCAGCAGCGCCCAGACAGGGGTTGAGACCCAGTACTTC. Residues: CASSAQTGVETQYF.

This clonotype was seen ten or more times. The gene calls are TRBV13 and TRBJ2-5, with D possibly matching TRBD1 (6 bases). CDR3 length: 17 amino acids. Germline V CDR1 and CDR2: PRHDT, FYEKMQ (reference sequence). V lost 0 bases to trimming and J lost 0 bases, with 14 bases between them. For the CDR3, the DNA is TGTGCCAGCAGCTTAGGTCCAGGACAGATGTACCAAGAGACCCAGTACTTC. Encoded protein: CASSLGPGQMYQETQYF.

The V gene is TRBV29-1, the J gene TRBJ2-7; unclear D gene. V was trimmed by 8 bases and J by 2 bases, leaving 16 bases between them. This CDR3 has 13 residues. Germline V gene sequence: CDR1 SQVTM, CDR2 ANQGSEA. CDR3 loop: CSFALTGTYEQYF. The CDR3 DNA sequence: TGCAGCTTTGCCTTGACTGGAACCTACGAGCAGTACTTC.

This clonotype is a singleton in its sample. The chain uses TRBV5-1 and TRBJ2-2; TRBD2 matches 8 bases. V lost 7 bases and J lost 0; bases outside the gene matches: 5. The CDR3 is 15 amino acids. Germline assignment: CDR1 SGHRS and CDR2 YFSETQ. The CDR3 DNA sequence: TGCGCCAGCGGTTTACTAGCGGCGAACACCGGGGAGCTGTTTTTT. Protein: CASGLLAANTGELFF.